The entry below describes one T cell receptor beta chain. The V gene end was trimmed by 3 bases and the J gene end by 6 bases; junction bases not matched to a gene: 4. The CDR3 sequence is 14 residues long. Germline V gives CDR1 LNHNV, CDR2 YYDKDF (reference sequence). The sample comes from a study of blood T cell repertoires in COVID-19. Study context: PBMCs, B-cell-depleted T cells, or T cells were the source of the cDNA or gDNA that made up the material.

The table came from immunoSEQ multiplex PCR; TCRdb's copy has only in-frame clones and leaves some out. The sample contains roughly 78,000 clones, less than 85% of which appear only once. The J gene is TRBJ1-2, the V gene TRBV15; 10 bases match TRBD1. Sample: peripheral blood. The receptor was isolated from an elderly woman with acute or convalescent COVID-19. CDR3 amino acids: CATSRTGGADGYTF. CDR3 nucleotide sequence: TGTGCCACCAGCAGGACAGGGGGCGCGGATGGCTACACCTTC. Variable domain in full (rest from reference TRBV15 and TRBJ1-2): DAMVIQNPRYQVTQFGKPVTLSCSQTLNHNVMYWYQQKSSQAPKLLFHYYDKDFNNEADTPDNFQSRRPNTSFCFLDIRSPGLGDTAMYLCATSRTGGADGYTFGSGTRLTVV.